The present entry profiles one TCR beta chain with its context. The antigen remains unidentified. Time point: week 35, safety follow-up. Alongside topical imiquimod, each dose of vaccine comprised 300 ug of mutant IDH1 20-mer peptide. Each patient was administered eight vaccinations, scheduled in weeks 1, 3, 5, 7, 11, 15, 19 and 23. This specimen comes from a study of a mutant IDH1 vaccine in newly diagnosed glioma. Study in general: Treated patients, averaging around 40 years, were around 62% male and approximately 38% female. Before enrollment, patients got radiotherapy alone, temozolomide alone, or mostly the combination. V12 fell at week 35 and V13, the study end, at week 47.

In germline, CDR1 is SNHLY, CDR2 FYNNEI. V was pared by 5 bases and J by 1 base, with 7 bases of the junction left unmatched. This CDR3 spans 15 amino acids. TCRdb's table, derived via immunoSEQ multiplex PCR, lists solely in-frame clones and lacks some. In the table there are approximately 47,000 clones, 88% of which are singletons. The material sequenced was PBMCs, taken from a glioma patient whose treatment included an IDH1 peptide vaccine. This clonotype was sampled from a woman between 35 and 50 years old with glioma. The rearrangement uses TRBV2 and TRBJ2-5, with 7 bases lining up with TRBD1. The DNA for the CDR3 is TGTGCCAGCAGTCCCGGGACAGCGTTCCAAGAGACCCAGTACTTC. Its protein is CASSPGTAFQETQYF. Together with reference TRBV2 and TRBJ2-5, the CDR3 gives the full variable domain: EPEVTQTPSHQVTQMGQEVILRCVPISNHLYFYWYRQILGQKVEFLVSFYNNEISEKSEIFDDQFSVERPDGSNFTLKIRSTKLEDSAMYFCASSPGTAFQETQYFGPGTRLLVL.